A single sample gave rise to the 8 T cell receptor beta chains below, sequenced in a study of beta chain features in type 1 diabetes. No antigen has been assigned to these receptors. Every bit of the isolated RNA underwent reverse transcription, so sequencing read expressed TCRB transcripts. Sequencing used immunoSEQ multiplex PCR; TCRdb keeps in-frame clones, though not all of them. This table has approximately 730,000 clones, 10% to 15% appearing once. Findings of the study overall: TCRB CDR3s were moderately but significantly shorter in Type 1 diabetes patients in all four CD4+ subsets.

The specimen was naive CD4+ T cells from blood. The source is a man aged 18 to 29 with type 1 diabetes.

This clone was observed a handful of times. This chain joins TRBV5-1 and TRBJ1-6; 7 bases are a match to TRBD1. Germline V gene sequence: CDR1 SGHRS, CDR2 YFSETQ. This CDR3 is 14 amino acids long. The V and J ends lost 4 bases and 8 bases, in that order; junction bases with no gene match: 6. CDR3 loop: CASSPRTGHSPLHF. The CDR3, as DNA: TGCGCCAGCAGCCCTAGGACAGGCCATTCACCCCTCCACTTT.

The CDR3 region is CASSPGQTGGADTQYF. CDR3 sequence (DNA): TGTGCCAGCTCACCAGGACAGACTGGAGGTGCAGATACGCAGTATTTT. The J gene is TRBJ2-3, the V gene TRBV18, with a tentative D call TRBD1 (6 bases). The length of the CDR3 is 16 residues. CDR1 is KGHSH and CDR2 is LQKENI in the germline V gene. V was trimmed by 2 bases and J by 4 bases, leaving 16 bases between them.

Concerning this clone: Other DNA sequences of this sample code for an identical CDR3. The V gene is TRBV5-1, the J gene TRBJ2-1, with TRBD2 as a possible D gene (6 bases). Germline loops: CDR1 SGHRS, CDR2 YFSETQ. The CDR3 consists of 13 residues. V lost 4 bases to trimming and J lost 6 bases, with 11 bases between them. CDR3 loop: CASSLGTGNEQFF. In nucleotides, the CDR3 is TGCGCCAGCAGCCTAGGGACTGGCAATGAGCAGTTCTTC.

The genes are TRBV4-1 and TRBJ2-7; 12 nucleotides align to TRBD2. The germline V gene encodes CDR1 MGHRA and CDR2 YSYEKL. This CDR3 contains 15 residues. V gave up 6 bases and J gave up 3 bases; unmatched junction bases: 6. The DNA for the CDR3 is TGCGCCAGCAGGGACGGACTAGCGGGGTACTACGAGCAGTACTTC. It is translated as CASRDGLAGYYEQYF.

This clone was counted a few times. The chain joins TRBV6-5 to TRBJ1-6; D remains ambiguous. Germline V gives CDR1 MNHEY, CDR2 SVGAGI. Trimming took off 6 bases at V and 4 bases at J, with 13 bases between the two ends. This CDR3 has 15 residues. Written as DNA, the CDR3 is TGTGCCAGCAGGGCGAAGGGCAGTTATAATTCACCCCTCCACTTT. This codes for CASRAKGSYNSPLHF.

The chain recombines TRBV30 with TRBJ1-1; D gene unclear. Looked up from germline, CDR1 is GTSNPN and CDR2 is SVGIG (reference sequence). There are 12 residues in the CDR3. Trimming took off 3 bases at V and 1 base at J, with 6 bases between the two ends. In DNA form, the CDR3 reads TGTGCCTGGAGGGGAGAGAACACTGAAGCTTTCTTT. Its translation: CAWRGENTEAFF. Supplemented by reference TRBV30 and TRBJ1-1, the full variable domain reads SQTIHQWPATLVQPVGSPLSLECTVEGTSNPNLYWYRQAAGRGLQLLFYSVGIGQISSEVPQNLSASRPQDRQFILSSKKLLLSDSGFYLCAWRGENTEAFFGQGTRLTVV.

In its sample, this clone was seen a few times. This chain joins TRBV11-3 and TRBJ2-3, with a weak D call TRBD1 (5 bases). Germline V gene lookup returns CDR1 SGHNT and CDR2 YENEEA. CDR3 size: 16 residues. The V and J ends lost 1 base and 2 bases respectively, with 13 bases between them. The chain's CDR3 is CASSLAGWMDTDTQYF. The CDR3 DNA reads as TGTGCCAGCAGCTTAGCAGGGTGGATGGACACAGATACGCAGTATTTT.

This clone was found a few times. This chain links TRBV15 with TRBJ1-2; maybe TRBD1 (6 bases). The CDR3 has 14 residues. The V gene's germline CDR1 is LNHNV and CDR2 YYDKDF (reference sequence). The V end was cut by 8 bases, the J end by 3 bases, with 16 bases between. The CDR3 nucleotides read TGTGCCACCGCTGCCAGGGGACAACACTATGGCTACACCTTC. It specifies CATAARGQHYGYTF. Full variable domain (missing parts from reference TRBV15 and TRBJ1-2): DAMVIQNPRYQVTQFGKPVTLSCSQTLNHNVMYWYQQKSSQAPKLLFHYYDKDFNNEADTPDNFQSRRPNTSFCFLDIRSPGLGDTAMYLCATAARGQHYGYTFGSGTRLTVV.